This T cell receptor beta chain is from a study of neurological immune-mediated disorders. Study findings and constraints: For the multiple sclerosis repertoire cluster, an association with any clinical or MRI feature was absent. No CDR3 amino acid sequences recurred among expanded clones across subjects, suggesting private repertoires in all groups. The repertoires of 18 of 34 multiple sclerosis patients were placed by phylogenetic grouping in a single related-CDR3 cluster, which may be a signature.

Many counts were recorded for this clonotype. Its antigen is still unknown. 5'RACE generated cDNA with 10-nucleotide random UMIs. Via MiXCR, TCRdb re-called the 5' RACE reads, giving one row per CDR3 protein. Of approximately 60,000 distinct CDR3 sequences listed, around 4% were seen once; the top ten hold roughly 2.7%. This CDR3 is built from 17 residues. In germline, CDR1 is SGHRS, CDR2 YFSETQ. With 0 bases removed from V and 0 bases from J, the gap between germline ends came to 13 bases. This sequence originates from a man between 50 and 59 years old with multiple sclerosis. Material for sequencing was PBMCs. The chain joins TRBV5-1 to TRBJ1-3, with D possibly TRBD1 on 5 matching bases. The CDR3 spells CASSLDDRLSSGNTIYF. CDR3 in DNA: TGCGCCAGCAGCTTGGACGACAGACTGAGCTCTGGAAACACCATATATTTT.